This passage covers 2 T cell receptor beta chains from one sample sequenced in a study of blood T cell repertoires in COVID-19. TCRdb's copy holds only in-frame clones and misses some; the assay was immunoSEQ multiplex PCR. The top ten hold roughly 3.2% of the sample, which has approximately 470,000 clones, approximately 85% seen once. Sample: peripheral blood. The source is a human donor in a cohort sampled during active COVID-19.

This clone was counted a single time. The V call is TRBV3-1 (or the pseudogene TRBV3-2), the J call TRBJ2-7; 8 nucleotides align to TRBD2. Trimming cost V 4 bases and J 1 base; bases outside gene matches: 9. Germline V CDR1 and CDR2: LGHDT, YNNKEL (reference sequence). There are 16 residues in the CDR3. The chain's CDR3 is CASSPGSGIASYEQYF. CDR3 nucleotide sequence: TGTGCCAGCAGCCCTGGTAGCGGGATTGCATCCTACGAGCAGTACTTC.

The rearrangement uses TRBV6-6 and TRBJ2-7; D gene unclear. The CDR3 consists of 14 residues. V dropped 0 bases and J dropped 4 bases, with 10 bases sitting between them. CDR1 and CDR2 (germline): MNHNY, SVGAGI (reference sequence). The CDR3 region has the DNA TGTGCCAGCAGTTACTCGCGCCCCGGGTACGAGCAGTACTTC. It is translated as CASSYSRPGYEQYF.